Listed below are T cell receptor beta chains from one sample, sequenced in a study of early T cells in non-severe SARS-CoV-2 infection. TCRdb analysed the 5' RACE reads with MiXCR anew, one entry per CDR3 protein. The sample records around 99,000 distinct CDR3 sequences, 11% being singletons. The sample taken for sequencing was whole blood. Receptors originate from an adult who was a healthcare worker with PCR-confirmed SARS-CoV-2 infection or an uninfected control (not recorded which). CDR3s include the opening cysteine and the closing phenylalanine or tryptophan. The D gene is left open where the match is weak. The size of a clone is reported for some rows only, either as once, few or many, or as a class for expanded clones.

TGTGCCTGCCAGGACAGGGACTATGGCTACACCTTC | CACQDRDYGYTF | TRBJ1-2 | . | TRBV30 | TRBD1
TGCAGTGCTAGTTTTCTAGACGCCTACGAGCAGTACTTC | CSASFLDAYEQYF | TRBJ2-7 | . | TRBV20-1 | .
TGCAGGGCGGACAGGGGGCTTAATGAGCAGTTCTTC | CRADRGLNEQFF | TRBJ2-1 | many | TRBV20-1 | TRBD1
TGTGCCAGCCAGGGAAACACTGAAGCTTTCTTT | CASQGNTEAFF | TRBJ1-1 | . | TRBV11-2 | .
TGCAGTGCTAGAGATGTGGCCGGGACAGGGGTGGTAGCGGGAGACAATGAGCAGTTCTTC | CSARDVAGTGVVAGDNEQFF | TRBJ2-1 | . | TRBV20-1 | .
TGTGCCAGCAGCGTCGAGGGGCTGTCCTACAATGAGCAGTTCTTC | CASSVEGLSYNEQFF | TRBJ2-1 | few | TRBV9 | .
TGTGCCAGCAGTTCCACTCTAGCGGCCAGCTCCTACGAGCAGTACTTC | CASSSTLAASSYEQYF | TRBJ2-7 | few | TRBV12-3/TRBV12-4 | TRBD2
TGTGCCAGCAGCTTTAGGGGGCGCGAGTATGGCTACACCTTC | CASSFRGREYGYTF | TRBJ1-2 | . | TRBV7-2 | TRBD1
TGTGCCAGCAGCGTTGTGGACCATGAGAGCACAGATACGCAGTATTTT | CASSVVDHESTDTQYF | TRBJ2-3 | many | TRBV7-3 | .
TGTGCCAGCACAGGGGAGGGTTACGAGCAGTACTTC | CASTGEGYEQYF | TRBJ2-7 | . | TRBV6-5 | .